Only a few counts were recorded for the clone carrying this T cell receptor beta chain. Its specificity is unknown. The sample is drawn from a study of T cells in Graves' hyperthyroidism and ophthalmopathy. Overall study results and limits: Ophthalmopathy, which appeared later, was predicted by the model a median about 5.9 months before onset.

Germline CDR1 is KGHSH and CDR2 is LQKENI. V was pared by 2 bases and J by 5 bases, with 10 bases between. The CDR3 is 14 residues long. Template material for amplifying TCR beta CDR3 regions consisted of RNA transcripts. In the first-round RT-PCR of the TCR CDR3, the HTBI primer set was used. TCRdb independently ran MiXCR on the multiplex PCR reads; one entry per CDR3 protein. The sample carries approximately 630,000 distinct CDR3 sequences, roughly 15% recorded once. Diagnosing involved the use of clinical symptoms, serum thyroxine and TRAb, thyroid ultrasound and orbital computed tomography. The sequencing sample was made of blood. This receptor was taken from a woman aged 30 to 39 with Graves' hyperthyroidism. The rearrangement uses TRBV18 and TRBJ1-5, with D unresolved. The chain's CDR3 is CASSPKPDHQPQHF. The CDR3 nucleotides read TGTGCCAGCTCACCAAAGCCAGATCATCAGCCCCAGCATTTT.